This record concerns one TCR beta chain sequence. The antigen remains unidentified. Looked up from germline, CDR1 is MNHNS and CDR2 is SASEGT. This CDR3 region has 17 residues. Trimming took 1 base from V and 7 from J, leaving 19 bases between them. This entry belongs to a study of cytomegalovirus exposure and HLA in healthy donors. Study results and limitations: It has been reported that TCR beta sequences accurately predicted the HLA-A and HLA-B alleles of most subjects. Exclusion as indistinguishable affected some V segments, including TRBV6-2 and TRBV6-3. Through in vitro validation, three CMV-associated chains were shown to be specific for CMV antigens. CMV serostatus was the only immune exposure information that was available.

The study ran its PCR with 60 Vbeta and 13 Jbeta primers. Method: immunoSEQ multiplex PCR; TCRdb's copy keeps in-frame clones and lacks some. The sample contains about 140,000 clones, 70% to 80% of which appear only once. This chain uses TRBV6-1 with TRBJ1-4; the D gene is possibly TRBD1 (5 bases). Material for sequencing was PBMCs. The receptor was isolated from a female donor in good health and CMV-seronegative. CDR3 sequence: CASSEVGGGRRGEKLFF. The CDR3 DNA sequence: TGTGCCAGCAGTGAAGTGGGTGGGGGTAGGAGGGGTGAAAAACTGTTTTTT.